This T cell receptor beta chain originates from a study of blood T cell repertoires in COVID-19. Assay: immunoSEQ multiplex PCR; the TCRdb copy retains only in-frame clones and omits some. The sample has hundreds of thousands of clones, 88% seen once. Germline V gives CDR1 KGHDR, CDR2 SFDVKD. The junction had 4 bases not matched to a gene; V was cut back by 5 bases and J by 1 base. The CDR3 runs 17 residues. Clinical history reported by participants formed the basis on which cohorts were assigned. Either two negative PCRs, clearance, or symptom resolution qualified Cohort 3 donors as recovered. The V call is TRBV24-1, the J call TRBJ2-2; 12 bases fit TRBD2. Sequencing input: PBMCs or T cells enriched from blood (not recorded which). This sequence was found in a woman in her 30s who had recovered from COVID-19. The chain's CDR3 is CATSGLAGGKNTGELFF. In DNA form, the CDR3 reads TGTGCCACCAGTGGGCTAGCGGGGGGGAAGAACACCGGGGAGCTGTTTTTT.